This T cell receptor beta chain derives from a study of shared clonotypes between healthy human individuals. Study observations and caveats: Rarefaction revealed incomplete sorted-subset sequencing despite large depth. Relative to memory subsets, naive subsets generally showed larger estimated richness.

Trimming removed 5 bases from V and 2 bases from J, with 9 bases in between. Germline V gene lookup returns CDR1 SGHAT and CDR2 FQNNGV. The CDR3 length is 13 residues. At the deep level, the assay was run. Assay: immunoSEQ multiplex PCR; the TCRdb copy retains only in-frame clones and omits some. The sample consists of approximately 980,000 clones, less than 85% of them appearing once. For this clone: Its antigen is not known.

The specimen was memory CD4+ T cells sorted from blood. Subset described: CD45RA-negative fraction. This sequence was found in a man younger than 35 in good health. The chain uses TRBV11-2 and TRBJ1-1, with D possibly matching TRBD1 (5 bases). CDR3 amino acids: CASSRDHNTEAFF. The CDR3 nucleotides are TGTGCCAGCAGCCGGGACCACAACACTGAAGCTTTCTTT.